The rows below give T cell receptor beta chains drawn from one sample of a study of cytomegalovirus exposure and HLA in healthy donors. Clones were read by immunoSEQ multiplex PCR, and TCRdb kept only the in-frame ones, dropping some. This table holds about 110,000 clones, 70% to 80% found once. The sample consisted of PBMCs. These TCRs come from a woman aged 40 to 49 in good health and CMV-seronegative. The CDR3 runs from the conserved cysteine through the conserved F or W. D genes are given only for firm matches. The listing skips clone size in some rows; elsewhere it reads once, few, many or a size class.

CDR3 DNA: TGTGCCAGCAGCGACCGGACTACCGCTACCGGGGAGCTGTTTTTT
CDR3 protein: CASSDRTTATGELFF
clone size: .
V gene: TRBV7-2
CDR3 length: 15
J gene: TRBJ2-2
D gene: .

CDR3 DNA: TGTGCCAGTGCTAGCGGGGTTGGCGGGACCCAGTACTTC
CDR3 protein: CASASGVGGTQYF
clone size: few
V gene: TRBV19
CDR3 length: 13
J gene: TRBJ2-5
D gene: TRBD2

CDR3 DNA: TGTGCCAGCAGCTCCTTTGGGGGGGAGCAGTTCTTC
CDR3 protein: CASSSFGGEQFF
clone size: few
V gene: TRBV7-2
CDR3 length: 12
J gene: TRBJ2-1
D gene: .

CDR3 DNA: TGTGCCAGCAGCTTAACAGGGGTTACTGAAGCTTTCTTT
CDR3 protein: CASSLTGVTEAFF
clone size: .
V gene: TRBV5-6
CDR3 length: 13
J gene: TRBJ1-1
D gene: TRBD1

CDR3 DNA: TGTGCCAGCAGCTTAGCATTAGTGAACACCATATATTTT
CDR3 protein: CASSLALVNTIYF
clone size: .
V gene: TRBV7-2
CDR3 length: 13
J gene: TRBJ1-3
D gene: .

CDR3 DNA: TGTGCCTGGATACTATCTGGGGGGACTGAAGCTTTCTTT
CDR3 protein: CAWILSGGTEAFF
clone size: few
V gene: TRBV30
CDR3 length: 13
J gene: TRBJ1-1
D gene: .

CDR3 DNA: TGTGCCAGCAGCTCCCCCACGCAGAGCACAGATACGCAGTATTTT
CDR3 protein: CASSSPTQSTDTQYF
clone size: .
V gene: TRBV7-2
CDR3 length: 15
J gene: TRBJ2-3
D gene: .

CDR3 DNA: TGCGCCAGCAGCCAAGAATGGCAGGAAAACATTCAGTACTTC
CDR3 protein: CASSQEWQENIQYF
clone size: .
V gene: TRBV4-3
CDR3 length: 14
J gene: TRBJ2-4
D gene: .

CDR3 DNA: TGTGCCAGCGATCCTACCATGTACCAAGAGACCCAGTACTTC
CDR3 protein: CASDPTMYQETQYF
clone size: .
V gene: TRBV2
CDR3 length: 14
J gene: TRBJ2-5
D gene: .

CDR3 DNA: TGCGCCAGCAGCTTAGGGACAGGGGGCGATGAGCAGTTCTTC
CDR3 protein: CASSLGTGGDEQFF
clone size: .
V gene: TRBV5-1
CDR3 length: 14
J gene: TRBJ2-1
D gene: TRBD1

CDR3 DNA: TGTGCCAGCAGTTTTACAGGGCGGACCGGGGAGCTGTTTTTT
CDR3 protein: CASSFTGRTGELFF
clone size: .
V gene: TRBV28
CDR3 length: 14
J gene: TRBJ2-2
D gene: .

CDR3 DNA: TGTGCCAGCGATTCCGCTAGGGGGTACGGCTACACCTTC
CDR3 protein: CASDSARGYGYTF
clone size: once
V gene: TRBV28
CDR3 length: 13
J gene: TRBJ1-2
D gene: .

CDR3 DNA: TGTGCCTGGAGTCCGCTCGGGGGACTAGCGGGAAGGGAGCAGTACTTC
CDR3 protein: CAWSPLGGLAGREQYF
clone size: .
V gene: TRBV30
CDR3 length: 16
J gene: TRBJ2-7
D gene: TRBD2

CDR3 DNA: TGTGCCAGCTCACCCGTCGGACTAGCGGGAGGCAATGAGCAGTTCTTC
CDR3 protein: CASSPVGLAGGNEQFF
clone size: few
V gene: TRBV18
CDR3 length: 16
J gene: TRBJ2-1
D gene: TRBD2

CDR3 DNA: TGTGCCAGCAGCCCTAGCAGGAGTCAGGGAGGGACTCAGCCCCAGCATTTT
CDR3 protein: CASSPSRSQGGTQPQHF
clone size: few
V gene: TRBV7-2
CDR3 length: 17
J gene: TRBJ1-5
D gene: .

CDR3 DNA: TGCGCCAGCAGCCAAGGAACAGGGGGCCCAGATACGCAGTATTTT
CDR3 protein: CASSQGTGGPDTQYF
clone size: .
V gene: TRBV4-3
CDR3 length: 15
J gene: TRBJ2-3
D gene: TRBD1

CDR3 DNA: TGTTCCAGCAGTTGGACTAGCGGGAGGATGGTGGGGACCCAGTACTTC
CDR3 protein: CSSSWTSGRMVGTQYF
clone size: .
V gene: TRBV7-9
CDR3 length: 16
J gene: TRBJ2-5
D gene: TRBD2

CDR3 DNA: TGTGCCAGCAGCTTGGTAGCGGGAGTCGTGAATGAGCAGTTCTTC
CDR3 protein: CASSLVAGVVNEQFF
clone size: .
V gene: TRBV5-6
CDR3 length: 15
J gene: TRBJ2-1
D gene: TRBD2

CDR3 DNA: TGTGCCAGCTCACCCGAGACAGGCGAAATCGGGGAGCTGTTTTTT
CDR3 protein: CASSPETGEIGELFF
clone size: .
V gene: TRBV18
CDR3 length: 15
J gene: TRBJ2-2
D gene: .

CDR3 DNA: TGTGCCAGCAGCTATACCGGGACTAGAGACGAGCAGTACTTC
CDR3 protein: CASSYTGTRDEQYF
clone size: .
V gene: TRBV9
CDR3 length: 14
J gene: TRBJ2-7
D gene: TRBD2

CDR3 DNA: TGCAGTGCTTTGACAGCCGAGACCCAGTACTTC
CDR3 protein: CSALTAETQYF
clone size: .
V gene: TRBV20-1
CDR3 length: 11
J gene: TRBJ2-5
D gene: .

CDR3 DNA: TGCGCCAGCGTAGCTTACGACGGCTCCTACGAGCAGTACTTC
CDR3 protein: CASVAYDGSYEQYF
clone size: .
V gene: TRBV5-1
CDR3 length: 14
J gene: TRBJ2-7
D gene: .

CDR3 DNA: TGCAGCGTTGGTCCTAGCGCAGGAGATACGCAGTATTTT
CDR3 protein: CSVGPSAGDTQYF
clone size: .
V gene: TRBV29-1
CDR3 length: 13
J gene: TRBJ2-3
D gene: .

CDR3 DNA: TGTGCCAGCAGTTTAGCACAGACAGATACGCAGTATTTT
CDR3 protein: CASSLAQTDTQYF
clone size: .
V gene: TRBV28
CDR3 length: 13
J gene: TRBJ2-3
D gene: .

CDR3 DNA: TGTGCCAGCAGCGCCAGACAGAACCCGTCTGAAGCTTTCTTT
CDR3 protein: CASSARQNPSEAFF
clone size: few
V gene: TRBV9
CDR3 length: 14
J gene: TRBJ1-1
D gene: .

CDR3 DNA: TGTGCCTGGAGTTCTCAAGAGACCCAGTACTTC
CDR3 protein: CAWSSQETQYF
clone size: .
V gene: TRBV30
CDR3 length: 11
J gene: TRBJ2-5
D gene: .